The T cell receptor (beta chain) described here comes from a study of control samples from healthy donors and cancer patients. This table comes from immunoSEQ multiplex PCR, and its TCRdb copy is limited to in-frame clones, with some not included. The sample has some 150,000 clones; 85% to 95% are singletons. The CDR3 contains 16 residues. Per germline, CDR1 LGHDT and CDR2 YNNKEL (reference sequence). With 4 bases removed from V and 9 bases from J, the gap between germline ends came to 19 bases. The chain has TRBV3-1 (or the pseudogene TRBV3-2) and TRBJ2-6; no firm D call. Specimen: blood. The receptor's source is a man aged 40-49 years in good health. CDR3 loop: CASSPLLVNPGNVLTF. The DNA of the CDR3 is TGTGCCAGCAGCCCCCTTCTAGTAAACCCCGGCAACGTCCTGACTTTC.